This T cell receptor (beta chain) appears in the sequencing data of a study of T-cell reconstitution after alpha-beta-depleted transplantation in children. This clonotype has at least ten counts. The CDR3 extends over 14 amino acids. V was clipped by 10 bases and J by 1 base; unmatched bases: 4. CDR1 SGHTA and CDR2 FQGTGA come from the germline V gene. Using unique molecular identifiers, the investigators prepared the TCRbeta library. TCRdb re-called the PCR reads through MiXCR, storing one row per CDR3 protein. The sample yields approximately 400,000 distinct CDR3 sequences, 11% seen once. The sequencing used PBMCs from the stem cell graft donor, collected from the stem cell graft. This TCR was recovered from a human donor who donated a stem cell graft to a child with acute myeloid leukemia. V and J are TRBV7-3 and TRBJ2-5; 12 nucleotides match TRBD2. CDR3 in amino acids: CANRTSGIQETQYF. The CDR3 coding sequence is TGTGCCAACCGGACTAGCGGGATCCAAGAGACCCAGTACTTC.